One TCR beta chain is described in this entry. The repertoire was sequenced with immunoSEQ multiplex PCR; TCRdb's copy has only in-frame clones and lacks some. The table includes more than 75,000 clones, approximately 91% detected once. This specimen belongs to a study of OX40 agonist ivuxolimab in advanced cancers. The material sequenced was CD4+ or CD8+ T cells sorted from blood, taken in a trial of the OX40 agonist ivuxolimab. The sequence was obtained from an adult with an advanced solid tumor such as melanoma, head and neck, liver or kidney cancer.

The DNA for the CDR3 is TGTGCCAGCAGCGTAGGAGGAGGGGCTGGGGCCAACGTCCTGACTTTC. As protein: CASSVGGGAGANVLTF. This rearrangement joins TRBV9 to TRBJ2-6, with D possibly matching TRBD2 (6 bases). CDR3 length: 16 residues. Germline V gives CDR1 SGDLS, CDR2 YYNGEE. The V end was cut by 0 bases, the J end by 2 bases, with 9 bases between. Based on the CDR3 plus reference TRBV9 and TRBJ2-6, the full variable domain is DSGVTQTPKHLITATGQRVTLRCSPRSGDLSVYWYQQSLDQGLQFLIQYYNGEERAKGNILERFSAQQFPDLHSELNLSSLELGDSALYFCASSVGGGAGANVLTFGAGSRLTVL.